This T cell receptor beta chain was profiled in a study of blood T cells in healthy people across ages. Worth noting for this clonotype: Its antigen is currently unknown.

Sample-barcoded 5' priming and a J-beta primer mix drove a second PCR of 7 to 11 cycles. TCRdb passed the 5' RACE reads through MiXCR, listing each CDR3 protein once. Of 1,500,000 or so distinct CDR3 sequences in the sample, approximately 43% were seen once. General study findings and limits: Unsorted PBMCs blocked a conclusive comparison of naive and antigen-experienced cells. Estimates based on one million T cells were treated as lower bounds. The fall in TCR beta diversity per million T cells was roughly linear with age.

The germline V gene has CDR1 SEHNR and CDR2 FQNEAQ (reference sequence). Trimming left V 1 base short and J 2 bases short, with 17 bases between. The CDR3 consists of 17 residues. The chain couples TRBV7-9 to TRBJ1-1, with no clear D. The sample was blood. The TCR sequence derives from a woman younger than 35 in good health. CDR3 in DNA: TGTGCCAGCAGCTTAGGTATTGGACGGACTTATAACACTGAAGCTTTCTTT. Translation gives CASSLGIGRTYNTEAFF.